This entry concerns a single TCR beta chain. The CDR3 sequence is 16 residues long. V lost 1 base to trimming and J lost 3 bases, with 16 bases between them. Germline values: CDR1 SEHNR, CDR2 FQNEAQ (reference sequence). This sample is part of a study of Ad26.COV2.S vaccination and SARS-CoV-2 variants. The treatment here: over 15 received Ad26.COV2.S at low or high dose, single or two shots; five or six received placebo; per-sample allocation not given. Day 63 after the first injection of vaccine or placebo was the sampling time. Profiling relied on immunoSEQ multiplex PCR, and the TCRdb table lists in-frame clones only, not all of them. The table records 350,000 to 450,000 clones, about nine tenths of them present only once.

This TCR came from a person aged 18-65 years who received the Ad26.COV2.S COVID-19 vaccine or a placebo. V is TRBV7-9 and J is TRBJ2-7; D might be TRBD1 (5 bases). This sample comprised peripheral blood, obtained in a trial of Ad26.COV2.S vaccine versus placebo. CDR3 DNA: TGTGCCAGCAGCTTAGAGGGGCAGGGTAGGGTCTACGAGCAGTACTTC. Translating gives CASSLEGQGRVYEQYF.